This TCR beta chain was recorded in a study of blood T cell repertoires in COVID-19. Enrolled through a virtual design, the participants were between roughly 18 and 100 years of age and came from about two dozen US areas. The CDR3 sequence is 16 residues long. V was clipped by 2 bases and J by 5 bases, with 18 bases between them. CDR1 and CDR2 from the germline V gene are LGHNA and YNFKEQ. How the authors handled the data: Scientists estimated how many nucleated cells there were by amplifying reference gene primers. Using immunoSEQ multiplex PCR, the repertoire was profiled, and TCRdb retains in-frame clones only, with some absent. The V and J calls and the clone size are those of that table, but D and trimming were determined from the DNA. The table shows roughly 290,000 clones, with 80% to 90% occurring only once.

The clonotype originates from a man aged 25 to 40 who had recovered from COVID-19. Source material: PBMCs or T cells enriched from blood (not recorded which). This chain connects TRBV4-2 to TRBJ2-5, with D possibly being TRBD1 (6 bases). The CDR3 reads CASSQRLTGIVETQYF. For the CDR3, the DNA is TGTGCCAGCAGCCAACGACTAACAGGGATTGTGGAGACCCAGTACTTC.